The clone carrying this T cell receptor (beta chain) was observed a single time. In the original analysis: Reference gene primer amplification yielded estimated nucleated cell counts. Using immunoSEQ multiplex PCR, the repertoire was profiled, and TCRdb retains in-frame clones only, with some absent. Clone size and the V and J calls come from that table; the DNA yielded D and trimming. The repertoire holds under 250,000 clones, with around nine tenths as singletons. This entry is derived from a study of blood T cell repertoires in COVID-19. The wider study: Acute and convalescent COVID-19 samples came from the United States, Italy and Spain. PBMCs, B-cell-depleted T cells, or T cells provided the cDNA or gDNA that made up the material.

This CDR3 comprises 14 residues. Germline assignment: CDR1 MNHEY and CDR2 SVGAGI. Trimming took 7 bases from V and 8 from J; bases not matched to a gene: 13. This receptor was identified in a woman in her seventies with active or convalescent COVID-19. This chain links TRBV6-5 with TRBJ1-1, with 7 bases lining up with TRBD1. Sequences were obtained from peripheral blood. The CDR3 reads CASISFRGFGEAFF. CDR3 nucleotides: TGTGCCAGCATTTCCTTCAGGGGGTTCGGCGAAGCTTTCTTT.